A selection of T cell receptor beta chains follows, all from one sample in a study of blood T cell repertoires in COVID-19. Profiled with immunoSEQ multiplex PCR; TCRdb holds only in-frame clones, not every one. The profile shows roughly 170,000 clones, under 90% of them singletons. The specimen was peripheral blood. All receptors come from a human donor in a cohort sampled during active COVID-19. CDR3s leave out the opening cysteine and the closing phenylalanine or tryptophan. A D gene is named only where the DNA matches it firmly. Part of the rows lack a size; the others show once, few, many or a class for expanded clones.

>-|TRBV4-1|TRBJ1-5|-
ASSQDTLSTLDQPQH
>-|TRBV5-8|TRBJ1-3|-
ASSLGQFSSGNTIY
>-|TRBV5-1|TRBJ1-2|-
ASSLDSTYGYT
>-|TRBV7-9|TRBJ2-1|-
ASSLEGREF
>TRBD1|TRBV5-1|TRBJ1-2|-
ASSPDRVGSLPY
>-|TRBV11-2|TRBJ2-7|few
ASSSTGNYEQY
>TRBD1|TRBV6-5|TRBJ2-1|-
ASSKRQGQDEQF
>-|TRBV11-2|TRBJ2-1|-
ASSLELHSNNEQF
>TRBD2|TRBV4-1|TRBJ2-5|-
ASSQTSGGSEETQY
>-|TRBV9|TRBJ1-1|-
ASSPMGGRNTEAF
>-|TRBV7-9|TRBJ2-7|few
ASSLGTYEQY
>-|TRBV19|TRBJ1-5|few
ASSTRVLQPQH
>-|TRBV19|TRBJ1-1|-
ASSPDSLNTEAF
>TRBD1|TRBV2|TRBJ1-2|-
ASSPGGNYGYT
>-|TRBV15|TRBJ1-4|-
ATSIDRRKLF
>TRBD1|TRBV29-1|TRBJ1-2|-
SVWDRDYGYT
>-|TRBV7-2|TRBJ2-7|once
ASSLVVMGALPYEQY
>TRBD1|TRBV11-2|TRBJ1-2|-
ASSFTGVYGYT
>TRBD1|TRBV10-3|TRBJ1-1|-
AISVIAPGQMNTEAF
>TRBD1|TRBV30|TRBJ2-1|-
AWSLKTGGGYNEQF
>-|TRBV3-1/TRBV3-2|TRBJ2-1|-
ASSQDYSGVGEQF
>-|TRBV5-1|TRBJ1-2|-
ASSLARDYGYT
>TRBD1|TRBV19|TRBJ1-2|-
ASSATGAGYGYT
>-|TRBV2|TRBJ2-1|-
ASTEGMNNEQF
>TRBD1|TRBV5-1|TRBJ1-1|-
ASRQGLGTEAF
>-|TRBV14|TRBJ1-2|-
ASSQVGALFNYGYT
>-|TRBV5-5|TRBJ2-5|-
ASSSASVQETQY